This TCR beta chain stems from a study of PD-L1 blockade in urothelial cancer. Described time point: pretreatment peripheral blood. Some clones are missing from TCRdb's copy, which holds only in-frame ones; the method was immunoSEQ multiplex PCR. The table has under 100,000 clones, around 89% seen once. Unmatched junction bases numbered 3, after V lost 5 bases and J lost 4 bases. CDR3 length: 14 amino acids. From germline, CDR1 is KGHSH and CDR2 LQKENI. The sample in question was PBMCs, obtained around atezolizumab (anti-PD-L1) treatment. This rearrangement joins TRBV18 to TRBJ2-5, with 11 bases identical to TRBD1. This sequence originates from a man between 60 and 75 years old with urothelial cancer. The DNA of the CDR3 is TGTGCCAGCTCAACCGGGACAGGGGGAGAGACCCAGTACTTC. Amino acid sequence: CASSTGTGGETQYF.